The subject of this entry is one T cell receptor beta chain. This clonotype was observed at least ten times. The specificity of this receptor is unknown. No quality values exist for individual bases; no much larger clone is one base distant. The sample originates from a study of T-cell reconstitution after alpha-beta-depleted transplantation in children (TCRdb year 2016). For the wider study: Using TCR repertoire profiling, the study followed T-cell immune reconstitution in a quantitative way in children after TCRalphabeta/CD19-depleted allogeneic hematopoietic cell transplantation.

For this chain, trimming is 6 bases at the V end and 3 bases at the J end, and the number of junction bases without a gene match is 4. The CDR3, cysteine through phenylalanine, is 12 amino acids long. Just CDR3 DNA is preserved here, 36 bases in frame from base 1. CDR1 DFQATT and CDR2 SNEGSKA are derived from the germline V gene (reference sequence). The library was obtained by PCR. TCRdb names Illumina HiSeq 2500 as the instrument used. TCR libraries were prepared with molecular barcoding, using unique molecular identifiers to normalize TCRbeta repertoire quantification. TCRdb reworked the public reads: Q25 trimming with fastp, MiXCR clone assembly, productive beta chains retained. Records with the same CDR3 protein are collapsed into one entry carrying the most frequent genes and DNA. In all, the sample holds a few hundred thousand distinct CDR3 sequences, and 9.7% of those were seen once. Less than 6% of the sample rests with the top ten.

The sequence joins TRBV20-1 to TRBJ2-7; 8 bases in the junction line up with TRBD1. This TCR was recovered from a human donor who donated a stem cell graft to a child with SCID. This specimen was PBMCs from the stem cell graft donor, taken from the stem cell graft. The CDR3 has the sequence CSADRVLYEQYF. At the DNA level, the sequence is TGCAGTGCGGACAGGGTACTCTACGAGCAGTACTTC.